This T cell receptor beta chain was sequenced in a study of T cell responses to AZD1222 COVID-19 vaccine. Measured with immunoSEQ multiplex PCR; TCRdb has only the in-frame clones, and not every one. The sample has approximately 150,000 clones; almost 90% are singletons. The germline V and J ends were trimmed by 4 bases and 10 bases, with 16 bases remaining between them. The CDR3 contains 13 residues. Germline V gene data show CDR1 as MDHEN and CDR2 as SYDVKM. The receptor's source is an adult who received the AZD1222 COVID-19 vaccine. Sequences were derived from peripheral blood, sampled 28 days after the second AZD1222 dose. J is TRBJ2-5 and V is TRBV28, with D uncertain. The CDR3 reads CASSSPAPGRQYF. In nucleotides, the CDR3 is TGTGCCAGCAGTTCTCCGGCCCCGGGTCGCCAGTACTTC. Together with reference TRBV28 and TRBJ2-5, the CDR3 gives the full variable domain: DVKVTQSSRYLVKRTGEKVFLECVQDMDHENMFWYRQDPGLGLRLIYFSYDVKMKEKGDIPEGYSVSREKKERFSLILESASTNQTSMYLCASSSPAPGRQYFGPGTRLLVL.